Below, 18 T cell receptor beta chains from the same sample are listed, as sequenced in a study of T-cell memory formation after mild COVID-19. TCRdb reprocessed the 5' RACE reads with MiXCR, giving one entry per CDR3 protein. Among around 310,000 distinct CDR3 sequences listed, around 15% were seen once. The sample consisted of PBMCs or a T cell subset sorted from them (not recorded which). Source of these receptors: a man aged 18 to 29 who had mild COVID-19 (a few samples of this study predate the infection). Cell type and time point are not known.

This clonotype was counted many times. The chain carries TRBV6-5 and TRBJ2-7; D is perhaps TRBD2 (5 bases). Germline assignment: CDR1 MNHEY and CDR2 SVGAGI. This CDR3 has 14 residues. V was cut by 6 bases and J by 2 bases, with 14 bases left in between. CDR3 region: CASSPRRATYEQYV. As DNA, the CDR3 is TGTGCCAGCAGCCCTCGGCGGGCCACCTACGAGCAGTACGTC.

This clonotype was recorded a few times. The chain joins TRBV7-2 to TRBJ1-2; D ambiguous. Germline assignment: CDR1 SGHTA and CDR2 FQGNSA. The CDR3 has 13 amino acids. V was clipped by 2 bases and J by 7 bases, with 11 bases between them. DNA of the CDR3: TGTGCCAGCAGCTTACGGGGTCAAGTTGGCTACACCTTC. It yields the protein CASSLRGQVGYTF.

The CDR3 is CASSSPVGREQYF. The DNA of the CDR3 is TGTGCCAGCAGTTCCCCGGTGGGCCGCGAGCAGTACTTC. This sequence joins TRBV27 and TRBJ2-7; D gene unclear. Trimming pared 4 bases from V and 6 bases from J, leaving 13 bases between. Germline CDR1 MNHEY, CDR2 SMNVEV (reference sequence). CDR3 size: 13 residues.

As to this clonotype: Mismatch with germline at one junction end may stem from a read error. V gene TRBV7-7 combines with J gene TRBJ1-3, with a weak D call TRBD1 (6 bases). The CDR3 length is 14 residues. Germline-derived CDR1 and CDR2 are SSHAT and FNYEAQ (reference sequence). The CDR3 sequence is CASSPTGLGNTIYF. In nucleotides, the CDR3 is TGTGCTAGCAGTCCCACAGGGCTTGGAAACACCATATATTTT.

This chain links TRBV20-1 with TRBJ2-1; D is undetermined. The V end was cut by 6 bases, the J end by 0 bases, with 12 bases between. Looked up from germline, CDR1 is DFQATT and CDR2 is SNEGSKA (reference sequence). CDR3 length equals 14 residues. The CDR3 coding sequence is TGCAGTGCGAGACCCGAATACTCCTACAATGAGCAGTTCTTC. Translating it yields CSARPEYSYNEQFF.

The chain is built from TRBV29-1 and TRBJ2-5; D is perhaps TRBD2 (5 bases). Germline lookup yields CDR1 SQVTM and CDR2 ANQGSEA. V dropped 4 bases and J dropped 13 bases, with 19 bases sitting between them. This CDR3 is built from 12 residues. For the CDR3, the DNA is TGCAGCGTTGCCCATTCTCGGGATCTCTGGTACTTC. Translated: CSVAHSRDLWYF.

The chain links TRBV6-2 or TRBV6-3 to TRBJ2-1; 12 nucleotides agree with TRBD2. After removal of 8 bases from V and 6 bases from J, the junction contained 8 bases not matched to a gene. The CDR3 totals 15 residues. Germline V gene data show CDR1 as MNHEY and CDR2 as SVGEGT. CDR3 DNA sequence: TGTGCCAGCTGTCTTCTAGCGGGGGGGACCAATGAGCAGTTCTTC. It encodes CASCLLAGGTNEQFF.

The V and J genes are TRBV5-1 and TRBJ1-1; D uncertain. The germline CDR1 and CDR2 sequences are SGHRS and YFSETQ. V was clipped by 0 bases and J by 8 bases, with 8 bases between them. The CDR3 has 12 residues. CDR3: CASSLGFDEAFF. DNA for the CDR3: TGCGCCAGCAGCTTGGGGTTCGACGAAGCTTTCTTT.

The chain recombines TRBV20-1 with TRBJ2-3; 9 bases fit TRBD2. CDR1 DFQATT and CDR2 SNEGSKA come from the germline V gene (reference sequence). The CDR3 extends over 15 amino acids. The trim removed 2 bases at V and 4 bases at J, leaving 7 bases unmatched. CDR3 sequence reads: CSARRAGGHADTQYF. For the CDR3, the DNA is TGCAGTGCTAGACGCGCGGGGGGGCACGCAGATACGCAGTATTTT.

V is TRBV4-3 and J is TRBJ1-1; the D gene is possibly TRBD1 (6 bases). From germline, CDR1 is LGHNA and CDR2 YSLEER. The CDR3 consists of 18 residues. Trimming removed 3 bases at V and 3 bases at J, with 23 bases between. CDR3 coding DNA: TGCGCCAGCAGCCACCCAAGGCGGGCAGGGGTGCGGGACACTGAAGCTTTCTTT. Translated: CASSHPRRAGVRDTEAFF.

This chain links TRBV18 with TRBJ2-2; TRBD1 or TRBD2 may be the D gene (5 bases each). V lost 4 bases, J lost 5 bases, and 20 bases lay in between. This CDR3 comprises 17 residues. Germline V lookup: CDR1 KGHSH, CDR2 LQKENI. In nucleotides, the CDR3 is TGTGCCAGCTCACGAGTGGGGACGGGACGCAGTACCGGGGAGCTGTTTTTT. Translated: CASSRVGTGRSTGELFF.

Only a few counts were recorded for this clonotype. V and J are TRBV6-4 and TRBJ2-7, with 7 bases that match TRBD2. V shed 0 bases, J shed 1 base, and the junction held 6 bases outside the gene matches. The CDR3 loop spans 16 amino acids. Germline V gene lookup returns CDR1 MRHNA and CDR2 SNTAGT. CDR3 protein: CASSDSTRGVSYEQYV. The DNA of the CDR3 is TGTGCCAGCAGTGACTCAACCCGGGGGGTATCCTACGAGCAGTACGTC.

V and J are TRBV6-5 and TRBJ1-2; possibly TRBD1 for D (5 bases). The CDR3 has 13 residues. V dropped 4 bases and J dropped 3 bases, with 9 bases sitting between them. Germline-derived CDR1 and CDR2 are MNHEY and SVGAGI. The CDR3 DNA sequence: TGTGCCAGCAGTTGGGGGGTTGACTATGGCTACACCTTC. It codes for CASSWGVDYGYTF.

The chain has TRBV6-6 and TRBJ1-5; the D is unclear. The CDR3 totals 15 residues. The germline V and J ends were trimmed by 0 bases and 0 bases, with 6 bases remaining between them. CDR1 is MNHNY, CDR2 SVGAGI, per germline (reference sequence). CDR3 sequence reads: CASSYSGYSNQPQHF. In DNA, the CDR3 is TGTGCCAGCAGTTACTCAGGGTATAGCAATCAGCCCCAGCATTTT.

In its sample, this clonotype was seen many times. V gene TRBV6-5 combines with J gene TRBJ2-6; unclear D gene. This CDR3 comprises 16 residues. The V end lost 1 base, the J end lost 1 base, and 8 bases lay between the germline ends. Looked up from germline, CDR1 is MNHEY and CDR2 is SVGAGI. The CDR3 reads CASSYFGTSGANVLTF. In nucleotides, the CDR3 is TGTGCCAGCAGTTACTTCGGAACATCTGGGGCCAACGTCCTGACTTTC.

V gene TRBV19 combines with J gene TRBJ2-1; 9 bases align to TRBD1. The CDR3 covers 15 residues. CDR1 and CDR2 (germline): LNHDA, SQIVND (reference sequence). Trimming took 6 bases from V and 7 from J; bases not matched to a gene: 10. CDR3 nucleotides: TGTGCCAGTAGCATATCGGGACAGGGCTTTAATGAGCAGTTCTTC. This gives the protein CASSISGQGFNEQFF.

This sequence joins TRBV5-6 and TRBJ1-6; 11 bases are a match to TRBD1. There are 15 residues in the CDR3. The germline CDR1 and CDR2 sequences are SGHDT and YYEEEE. Trimming took 2 bases from V and 8 from J; bases not matched to a gene: 3. CDR3 sequence reads: CASSFRDRGDSPLHF. The CDR3 bases are TGTGCCAGCAGCTTCCGGGACAGGGGGGATTCACCCCTCCACTTT.

This chain joins TRBV4-2 and TRBJ1-1, with 8 bases aligning to TRBD1. V dropped 4 bases and J dropped 7; count of bases not matched to a gene: 5. This CDR3 region has 13 residues. CDR1 is LGHNA, CDR2 YNFKEQ, per germline. The CDR3 is CASSLTGGIEAFF. CDR3 DNA sequence: TGTGCCAGCAGCCTTACAGGGGGGATTGAAGCTTTCTTT.